Listed here are 24 T cell receptor beta chains from one sample, sequenced in a study of T cell responses to AZD1222 COVID-19 vaccine. This table comes from immunoSEQ multiplex PCR, and its TCRdb copy is limited to in-frame clones, with some not included. Among approximately 140,000 clones, approximately 90% were seen once, and the ten largest hold roughly 3.1%. The material sequenced was peripheral blood, taken on day 0 of AZD1222 vaccination. The source of these receptors is an adult in good health.

The chain links TRBV10-2 to TRBJ2-1; 12 bases line up with TRBD2. The CDR3 has 14 residues. The ends lost 7 bases at V and 9 bases at J; junction bases unmatched: 7. The germline V gene has CDR1 WSHSY and CDR2 SAAADI. CDR3 in DNA: TGCGCCAGCAAGCTAGCGGGAGGGCCGGGTGAGCAGTTCTTC. Amino acid sequence: CASKLAGGPGEQFF.

The chain is built from TRBV6-5 and TRBJ1-2; no clear D. Germline V lookup: CDR1 MNHEY, CDR2 SVGAGI. The CDR3 has 15 amino acids. Trimming removed 7 bases at V and 0 bases at J, with 15 bases between. This CDR3 reads CASNPLGSPNYGYTF. The CDR3 coding sequence is TGTGCCAGCAACCCCCTCGGTAGCCCTAACTATGGCTACACCTTC.

The rearrangement links TRBV5-1 to TRBJ1-4; 9 nucleotides align to TRBD1. The CDR3 sequence is 15 residues long. V lost 3 bases and J lost 7; bases outside the gene matches: 7. Germline CDR1 is SGHRS and CDR2 is YFSETQ. The CDR3 reads CASSSRTGEGEKLFF. Written as DNA, the CDR3 is TGCGCCAGCAGCTCCCGGACAGGGGAAGGTGAAAAACTGTTTTTT.

The chain is built from TRBV5-4 and TRBJ2-5, with D possibly TRBD2 on 6 matching bases. The CDR3 is made up of 13 amino acids. Trimming left V 3 bases short and J 3 bases short, with 9 bases between. The germline V gene encodes CDR1 SGHNT and CDR2 YYREEE (reference sequence). CDR3 amino acids: CASSWRGKETQYF. CDR3 DNA sequence: TGTGCCAGCAGCTGGCGGGGAAAAGAGACCCAGTACTTC.

CDR3 DNA: TGTGCCAGCAGCTTGAAGGGGATGGGTCTGGGGACCTACGAGCAGTACTTC. Encoded protein: CASSLKGMGLGTYEQYF. V is TRBV11-2 and J is TRBJ2-7; the D gene is possibly TRBD1 (5 bases). The CDR3 is 17 amino acids. Germline-derived CDR1 and CDR2 are SGHAT and FQNNGV. Trimming removed 3 bases from V and 2 bases from J, with 20 bases in between.

V usage is TRBV30 and J usage is TRBJ2-1; 13 bases agree with TRBD2. The J segment lost 3 bases and the V segment lost 2 bases, leaving 10 bases of the junction unmatched. From germline, CDR1 is GTSNPN and CDR2 SVGIG (reference sequence). The CDR3 is 18 amino acids. CDR3 in DNA: TGTGCCTGGAGTCCACGACTAGCGGGGGGACGACACTACAATGAGCAGTTCTTC. Protein: CAWSPRLAGGRHYNEQFF.

This clone came up once. The chain carries TRBV3-1 (or the pseudogene TRBV3-2) and TRBJ2-7; TRBD2 might be the D (5 bases). This CDR3 comprises 15 residues. V dropped 1 base and J dropped 1 base, with 11 bases sitting between them. CDR1 is LGHDT and CDR2 is YNNKEL in the germline V gene (reference sequence). CDR3 residues: CASSQVRLASYEQYF. CDR3 DNA: TGTGCCAGCAGCCAAGTTAGGCTAGCTTCCTACGAGCAGTACTTC.

The rearrangement uses TRBV3-1 (or the pseudogene TRBV3-2) and TRBJ2-5; possibly TRBD2 for D (6 bases). Looked up from germline, CDR1 is LGHDT and CDR2 is YNNKEL (reference sequence). The CDR3 has 17 residues. V shed 0 bases and J shed 0 bases, with 14 bases lying between them. CDR3 in amino acids: CASSQDNLASYQETQYF. The CDR3 bases are TGTGCCAGCAGCCAAGATAACCTAGCGTCATACCAAGAGACCCAGTACTTC.

On this clone: At one end the junction does not follow the germline gene, possibly because of a read error. V usage is TRBV5-4 and J usage is TRBJ2-7, with 9 bases matching TRBD2. Germline CDR1 and CDR2: SGHNT and YYREEE (reference sequence). The CDR3 spans 15 residues. The CDR3 nucleotides are TGTGCCCGCAGCGGCGCGGGGGCGGGGGGGCTAGAGCAGTACTTC. It translates to CARSGAGAGGLEQYF.

The rearrangement links TRBV6-5 to TRBJ2-7; TRBD1 agrees at 7 bases. CDR3 length equals 12 residues. Germline V gene data show CDR1 as MNHEY and CDR2 as SVGAGI. The V and J ends lost 8 bases and 2 bases, in that order; junction bases with no gene match: 3. The CDR3 loop is CASGQVTYEQYF. The CDR3 nucleotides read TGTGCCAGCGGACAGGTTACCTACGAGCAGTACTTC.

This sequence joins TRBV4-3 and TRBJ1-2; no definite D call. V was cut by 1 base and J by 5 bases, with 8 bases left in between. The CDR3 length is 13 residues. CDR1 LGHNA and CDR2 YSLEER come from the germline V gene. CDR3 in amino acids: CASSQAVRYGYTF. The CDR3 DNA reads as TGCGCCAGCAGCCAAGCCGTGAGGTATGGCTACACCTTC.

The chain couples TRBV6-5 to TRBJ2-2; 8 nucleotides line up with TRBD1. Germline CDR1 and CDR2: MNHEY and SVGAGI. This CDR3 is built from 14 residues. V lost 2 bases, J lost 6 bases, and 2 bases stayed unmatched. The CDR3 protein is CASSYLGQAGELFF. CDR3 in DNA: TGTGCCAGCAGTTACCTGGGACAGGCCGGGGAGCTGTTTTTT.

The V call is TRBV5-8, the J call TRBJ2-5; TRBD2 matches at 10 bases. The trim removed 3 bases at V and 5 bases at J, leaving 1 base unmatched. Germline V lookup: CDR1 SGHTS, CDR2 YDEGEE. The CDR3 is 13 amino acids. The CDR3 sequence is CASSSSGSETQYF. The DNA for the CDR3 is TGTGCCAGCAGCTCTAGCGGGAGTGAGACCCAGTACTTC.

This rearrangement joins TRBV6-2 or TRBV6-3 to TRBJ1-5, with 8 positions matching TRBD1. Germline V gene data show CDR1 as MNHEY and CDR2 as SVGEGT. J lost 6 bases, V lost 4 bases, and 8 bases had no gene match. There are 15 residues in the CDR3. The CDR3 nucleotides are TGTGCCAGCAGTTGGACAGGGCGGAAAAGTCAGCCCCAGCATTTT. This gives the protein CASSWTGRKSQPQHF.

The V call is TRBV19, the J call TRBJ1-3; D perhaps matches TRBD1 (5 bases). This CDR3 is 18 amino acids long. The V end lost 2 bases, the J end lost 0 bases, and 17 bases lay between the germline ends. Germline V gene sequence: CDR1 LNHDA, CDR2 SQIVND (reference sequence). CDR3 sequence (DNA): TGTGCCAGTAGTATACGGGGCTTGGGACCTACCTCTGGAAACACCATATATTTT. The encoded protein is CASSIRGLGPTSGNTIYF. Complete variable domain (other parts from reference TRBV19 and TRBJ1-3): DGGITQSPKYLFRKEGQNVTLSCEQNLNHDAMYWYRQDPGQGLRLIYYSQIVNDFQKGDIAEGYSVSREKKESFPLTVTSAQKNPTAFYLCASSIRGLGPTSGNTIYFGEGSWLTVV.

The genes are TRBV19 and TRBJ2-2; D remains ambiguous. The germline CDR1 and CDR2 sequences are LNHDA and SQIVND (reference sequence). The CDR3 has 15 amino acids. The ends were cut back, 5 bases at V and 4 bases at J, with 14 bases in the middle. CDR3 protein: CASSATRTGTGELFF. The CDR3 region has the DNA TGTGCCAGTAGTGCTACCCGGACGGGCACCGGGGAGCTGTTTTTT. The variable domain in full, with the rest retrieved from reference TRBV19 and TRBJ2-2, is DGGITQSPKYLFRKEGQNVTLSCEQNLNHDAMYWYRQDPGQGLRLIYYSQIVNDFQKGDIAEGYSVSREKKESFPLTVTSAQKNPTAFYLCASSATRTGTGELFFGEGSRLTVL.

The rearrangement uses TRBV19 and TRBJ1-2; D uncertain. V lost 4 bases to trimming and J lost 7 bases, with 13 bases between them. CDR3 length: 13 amino acids. Per the germline V gene, CDR1 is LNHDA and CDR2 is SQIVND (reference sequence). Here the CDR3 reads CASSTPEGFGYTF. DNA of the CDR3: TGTGCCAGTAGTACCCCCGAAGGGTTTGGCTACACCTTC.

The J gene is TRBJ2-5, the V gene TRBV12-3 or TRBV12-4, with D hard to call. There are 13 residues in the CDR3. Trimming left V 1 base short and J 2 bases short, with 5 bases between. The CDR3 nucleotides are TGTGCCAGCAGTTTAGACACTCAAGAGACCCAGTACTTC. Translation gives CASSLDTQETQYF.

The chain is built from TRBV11-3 and TRBJ1-2; D ambiguous. Trimming cost V 8 bases and J 6 bases, with 22 bases left between them. CDR3 length: 15 amino acids. Germline V CDR1 and CDR2: SGHNT, YENEEA. As DNA, the CDR3 is TGTGCCAGCGGTTTGAGTTTCGGGGATAAGAATGGCTACACCTTC. Residues: CASGLSFGDKNGYTF.

This rearrangement joins TRBV13 to TRBJ2-1, with 12 bases aligning to TRBD2. The germline V gene has CDR1 PRHDT and CDR2 FYEKMQ (reference sequence). CDR3 length: 18 amino acids. Trimming took 1 base from V and 0 from J; bases not matched to a gene: 4. The CDR3 region has the DNA TGTGCCAGCAGCTTAGTACTAGCGGGGGGCAGCTCCTACAATGAGCAGTTCTTC. It yields the protein CASSLVLAGGSSYNEQFF.

This chain links TRBV10-2 with TRBJ1-3; D gene uncertain. The germline CDR1 and CDR2 sequences are WSHSY and SAAADI. The CDR3 length is 16 residues. The ends were cut back, 2 bases at V and 4 bases at J, with 15 bases in the middle. CDR3 coding DNA: TGCGCCAGCAGTGAGGTATACCGGGTTTCGGGAAACACCATATATTTT. It encodes CASSEVYRVSGNTIYF.

This chain uses TRBV6-2 or TRBV6-3 with TRBJ2-5, with 7 bases aligning to TRBD1. The CDR3 spans 20 residues. Germline V CDR1 and CDR2: MNHEY, SVGEGT. Losses at the gene ends were 0 bases for V and 5 bases for J; bases not matched to a gene: 21. The CDR3: CASSYSSSLGARGFWETQYF. In DNA, the CDR3 is TGTGCCAGCAGTTACTCGAGCTCCCTCGGCGCCAGGGGGTTTTGGGAGACCCAGTACTTC.

The J gene is TRBJ2-3, the V gene TRBV18; 9 bases are a match to TRBD1. The CDR3 is 17 residues long. Per the germline V gene, CDR1 is KGHSH and CDR2 is LQKENI. V trimming: 2 bases; J trimming: 6 bases; junction bases outside the gene matches: 12. The CDR3 DNA sequence: TGTGCCAGCTCACCAAGGTTTCCGGGACAGGGTCCCGATACGCAGTATTTT. It encodes CASSPRFPGQGPDTQYF.

This clone was detected a few times. The chain carries TRBV5-1 and TRBJ2-7; no clear D. CDR3 size: 12 residues. V lost 4 bases to trimming and J lost 6 bases, with 11 bases between them. The germline gives CDR1 SGHRS, CDR2 YFSETQ. Here the CDR3 DNA reads TGCGCCAGCAGCCCCTCCATAAGCGAGCAGTACTTC. This translates into CASSPSISEQYF.